A single sample is the source of the 12 T cell receptor beta chains below, sequenced in a study of shared clonotypes between healthy human individuals. TCRdb's copy holds only in-frame clones and misses some; the assay was immunoSEQ multiplex PCR. The sample has about 1.4 million clones, roughly 96% seen once. What was sequenced was naive CD4+ T cells sorted from blood. Subset described: CD45RA+ positively selected. The receptors shown here come from a man aged 30 to 39 in good health.

In its sample, this clone was seen a few times. The J gene is TRBJ2-7, the V gene TRBV18, with D perhaps TRBD2 (5 bases). Germline CDR1 is KGHSH and CDR2 is LQKENI. The CDR3 covers 14 residues. V lost 2 bases to trimming and J lost 3 bases, with 11 bases between them. The CDR3 bases are TGTGCCAGCTCACCAGTGGGAGAAGGCTACGAGCAGTACTTC. Protein: CASSPVGEGYEQYF.

This sequence joins TRBV5-1 and TRBJ2-7; D remains ambiguous. CDR1 is SGHRS, CDR2 YFSETQ, per germline. The V end lost 2 bases, the J end lost 7 bases, and 16 bases lay between the germline ends. The CDR3 loop spans 14 amino acids. The CDR3 bases are TGCGCCAGCAGCTTACAAGGGCTGACGTCTGAGCAGTACTTC. Translation gives CASSLQGLTSEQYF.

The chain joins TRBV19 to TRBJ1-2; D gene ambiguous. The CDR3 is made up of 15 amino acids. V dropped 1 base and J dropped 4 bases, with 13 bases sitting between them. In germline, CDR1 is LNHDA, CDR2 SQIVND (reference sequence). DNA for the CDR3: TGTGCCAGTAGTATAGGTGGGAATCGTGTCTATGGCTACACCTTC. Protein product: CASSIGGNRVYGYTF.

The chain uses TRBV10-2 and TRBJ1-4; D is perhaps TRBD1 (5 bases). Between the trimmed V and J ends, which lost 5 bases and 0 bases, there was a span of 13 bases. CDR1 and CDR2 from the germline V gene are WSHSY and SAAADI. CDR3 length equals 16 residues. The DNA of the CDR3 is TGCGCCAGCAGTCCAGTCCGGGGCCCAACTAATGAAAAACTGTTTTTT. As protein: CASSPVRGPTNEKLFF.

The chain uses TRBV27 and TRBJ1-5; D gene ambiguous. The CDR3 runs to 14 residues. CDR1 is MNHEY and CDR2 is SMNVEV in the germline V gene (reference sequence). Trimming took 8 bases from V and 5 from J, leaving 16 bases between them. DNA for the CDR3: TGTGCCAGCGGCAGACACGGAAATTATCAGCCCCAGCATTTT. This translates into CASGRHGNYQPQHF.

This clone has only one observation. Different DNA sequences within this sample yield the same CDR3. The chain links TRBV5-1 to TRBJ2-7; 10 bases map to TRBD2. Germline V lookup: CDR1 SGHRS, CDR2 YFSETQ. Unmatched junction bases numbered 3, after V lost 2 bases and J lost 4 bases. The CDR3 is made up of 14 amino acids. CDR3 sequence: CASSLAGGPYEQYF. The CDR3 DNA reads TGCGCCAGCAGCTTAGCGGGAGGGCCGTACGAGCAGTACTTC.

The gene calls are TRBV28 and TRBJ1-5, with D unclear. The CDR3 is 14 residues long. Trimming removed 5 bases at V and 0 bases at J, with 8 bases between. The germline CDR1 and CDR2 sequences are MDHEN and SYDVKM. CDR3 in DNA: TGTGCCAGCAGTCCCACAGATAGCAATCAGCCCCAGCATTTT. Amino acids: CASSPTDSNQPQHF. Full variable domain (remainder filled in from reference TRBV28 and TRBJ1-5): DVKVTQSSRYLVKRTGEKVFLECVQDMDHENMFWYRQDPGLGLRLIYFSYDVKMKEKGDIPEGYSVSREKKERFSLILESASTNQTSMYLCASSPTDSNQPQHFGDGTRLSIL.

The chain uses TRBV7-2 and TRBJ2-3, with TRBD2 identical over 11 bases. CDR1 is SGHTA, CDR2 FQGNSA, per germline. The ends lost 2 bases at V and 1 base at J; junction bases unmatched: 5. This CDR3 spans 17 amino acids. The chain's CDR3 is CASSLTSGSPGTDTQYF. CDR3 nucleotide sequence: TGTGCCAGCAGCTTAACTAGCGGGAGCCCGGGCACAGATACGCAGTATTTT.

The chain combines TRBV18 with TRBJ2-7; D is ambiguous. Per germline, CDR1 KGHSH and CDR2 LQKENI. Trimming shortened V by 2 bases and J by 1 base, and 12 bases separated the two germline ends. The CDR3 has 15 residues. CDR3 coding DNA: TGTGCCAGCTCACCAACCGTGGGCGCTTCCTACGAGCAGTACTTC. It is translated as CASSPTVGASYEQYF.

The J gene is TRBJ2-5, the V gene TRBV6-5; D possibly matches TRBD1 or TRBD2 (5 bases each). Germline CDR1 is MNHEY and CDR2 is SVGAGI. Trimming stripped 2 bases from V and 4 bases from J, with 11 bases between. CDR3 length: 14 residues. The DNA for the CDR3 is TGTGCCAGCAGTTACATGGGGGAGCGAGAGACCCAGTACTTC. Translation: CASSYMGERETQYF.

To note about this clone: The same CDR3 can be traced to other DNA sequences in this sample. The chain couples TRBV15 to TRBJ2-7; D remains ambiguous. CDR1 and CDR2 (germline): LNHNV, YYDKDF (reference sequence). CDR3 length equals 14 residues. The V gene lost 0 bases and the J gene lost 5 bases, with 11 bases spanning the gap. The CDR3 reads CATSRDLGRDEQYF. CDR3 nucleotide sequence: TGTGCCACCAGCAGAGATCTCGGTCGGGACGAGCAGTACTTC.

The chain has TRBV6-1 and TRBJ2-2; the D gene is possibly TRBD1 (6 bases). Germline V lookup: CDR1 MNHNS, CDR2 SASEGT. With 5 bases removed from V and 5 bases from J, the gap between germline ends came to 15 bases. The CDR3 loop spans 15 amino acids. The CDR3 DNA is TGTGCCAGCAGTCGGACAGCAAGTGGTACCGGGGAGCTGTTTTTT. Its protein product is CASSRTASGTGELFF.